One and the same sample provided the 10 T cell receptor beta chains below, sequenced in a study of molecular identifiers for immune sequencing clone quantification. TCRdb analysed the PCR reads with MiXCR anew, one entry per CDR3 protein. The sample gives hundreds of thousands of distinct CDR3 sequences, 25% of which show up once; about 0.84% is in the top ten. Sequences were obtained from naive CD8+ T cells from blood, with Jurkat cell RNA spiked in. Indicated subset: FACS-sorted CD8+CD4-CCR7+CD45RA+ naive T cells. Every receptor here comes from a human donor in good health. Some libraries in this study had Jurkat cell RNA spiked in.

The J gene is TRBJ2-7, the V gene TRBV7-9; D not resolved. The germline V gene encodes CDR1 SEHNR and CDR2 FQNEAQ (reference sequence). This CDR3 comprises 13 residues. Deletions cut 4 bases from V and 7 bases from J, with 14 bases between. The CDR3, as DNA: TGTGCCAGCAGCTCTCCAGACCTGATGGAGCAGTACTTC. Translated, it gives CASSSPDLMEQYF. Full variable domain (outside the CDR3, taken from reference TRBV7-9 and TRBJ2-7): DTGVSQNPRHKITKRGQNVTFRCDPISEHNRLYWYRQTLGQGPEFLTYFQNEAQLEKSRLLSDRFSAERPKGSFSTLEIQRTEQGDSAMYLCASSSPDLMEQYFGPGTRLTVT.

Comments on this clonotype: It may be a read error: a sequence one base away is much more abundant. The chain links TRBV4-2 to TRBJ2-1; TRBD2 matches 7 bases. Germline CDR1 reads LGHNA; CDR2 reads YNFKEQ. The CDR3 is 13 amino acids. CDR3 coding DNA: TGTGCCAGCAGCCACCTAGCGGACAATGAGCACTTCTTC. Amino acid sequence: CASSHLADNEHFF.

As for this clonotype: A much larger clone sits a single nucleotide away, making a read error possible. No conserved phenylalanine or tryptophan is present at the end of the CDR3, so a read error is the likely explanation. The chain recombines TRBV5-1 with TRBJ2-3; 7 nucleotides align to TRBD1. Trimming removed 2 bases from V and 2 bases from J; junction bases left unmatched: 8. CDR1 is SGHRS and CDR2 is YFSETQ in the germline V gene. The CDR3 loop spans 16 amino acids. The CDR3 DNA sequence: TGCGCCAGCAGCTTTCCTCGACAGGGCACCACAGATACGCAGTATATT. It codes for CASSFPRQGTTDTQYI.

This clonotype was seen repeatedly, ten times or more. For the CDR3, the DNA is TGTGCCAGCAGCTTAGGGGGGCGCAGGACTGAAGCTTTCTTT. Its translation is CASSLGGRRTEAFF. The rearrangement links TRBV11-2 to TRBJ1-1; D is possibly TRBD1 (6 bases). The CDR3 is 14 residues long. Per the germline V gene, CDR1 is SGHAT and CDR2 is FQNNGV. With 1 base removed from V and 5 bases from J, the gap between germline ends came to 11 bases.

This clonotype was seen just once. Given a much more abundant clone one base away, this may be a read error. The V and J genes are TRBV12-3 or TRBV12-4 and TRBJ2-3, with TRBD2 matching 13 bases. Trimming removed 2 bases from V and 4 bases from J; junction bases left unmatched: 9. This CDR3 has 18 residues. CDR3 sequence: CASSLRWGTSGVADTQYF. The CDR3 bases are TGTGCCAGCAGTTTAAGGTGGGGGACTAGCGGGGTCGCAGATACGCAGTATTTT.

Worth noting for this clonotype: Given a much more abundant clone one base away, this may be a read error. This chain joins TRBV28 and TRBJ2-4, with 11 bases aligning to TRBD2. The V segment lost 6 bases and the J segment 8 bases; nucleotides outside the gene matches: 9. This CDR3 is 15 amino acids long. Looked up from germline, CDR1 is MDHEN and CDR2 is SYDVKM. The CDR3 reads CASSLLLAGEDIQYF. For the CDR3, the DNA is TGTGCCAGCAGCCTATTACTAGCGGGAGAAGACATTCAGTACTTC.

The J gene is TRBJ2-7, the V gene TRBV7-6; 7 bases fit TRBD1. Trimming at V came to 5 bases and at J to 5 bases, leaving 12 bases not matched to a gene. In germline, CDR1 is SGHVS, CDR2 FNYEAQ. This CDR3 has 15 residues. The CDR3 DNA follows: TGTGCCAGCAGCGAATACCCCGGACAGGTGAACGAGCAGTACTTC. Its translation is CASSEYPGQVNEQYF.

This chain joins TRBV7-2 and TRBJ1-2; D is undetermined. This CDR3 region has 16 residues. Germline loops: CDR1 SGHTA, CDR2 FQGNSA. Trimming removed 2 bases from V and 3 bases from J, with 16 bases in between. The CDR3 DNA reads as TGTGCCAGCAGCTTAAGCGGTATCGGCAGATACTATGGCTACACCTTC. Its translation is CASSLSGIGRYYGYTF.

This clonotype was detected once. A much more abundant neighbour one base away suggests this may be a read error. The genes are TRBV4-2 and TRBJ2-3; 14 nucleotides align to TRBD2. CDR3 length equals 16 residues. Germline V CDR1 and CDR2: LGHNA, YNFKEQ. DNA of the CDR3: TGTGCCAGCGGCCAGGGACTAGCGGGGGGCACAGATACGCAGTATTTT. This sequence encodes CASGQGLAGGTDTQYF.

V gene TRBV4-1 combines with J gene TRBJ1-4; the match to TRBD1 covers 7 bases. After removal of 3 bases from V and 1 base from J, the junction contained 11 bases not matched to a gene. This CDR3 is 18 amino acids long. Germline-derived CDR1 and CDR2 are MGHRA and YSYEKL. The CDR3 nucleotides are TGCGCCAGCAGCCAGATTTTGGGACAGCGACTAACTAATGAAAAACTGTTTTTT. Its translation is CASSQILGQRLTNEKLFF.